This is a list of T cell receptor beta chains from one sample in a study of blood T cells in healthy people across ages. TCRdb independently ran MiXCR on the 5' RACE reads; one entry per CDR3 protein. The repertoire has 780,000 or so distinct CDR3 sequences, around 25% of them found once; the top ten carry more than 3%. These sequences were also reported in another study, on T cells of mothers and their children.

The sequenced sample was blood. These receptors were collected from a boy aged 5-17 years in good health. CDR3s leave out the opening cysteine and the closing phenylalanine or tryptophan. A D gene is named only where the DNA matches it firmly.

TRBJ1-5 | TRBD1 | TRBV12-3/TRBV12-4 | ASSLWDREDQPQH
TRBJ1-4 | TRBD1 | TRBV15 | ATSRDSGGPTNEKLF
. | . | TRBV20-1 | SALKRRGDYEQY
TRBJ2-7 | . | TRBV5-1 | ASSYRQAPSYEQY
TRBJ2-3 | . | TRBV6-2/TRBV6-3 | ASSYIGQQDTQY
TRBJ2-1 | . | TRBV5-1 | ASSLSVTTYNEQF
TRBJ2-7 | . | TRBV12-3/TRBV12-4 | ASTSETGSYEQY
. | TRBD1 | TRBV29-1 | SVSDREYEQY
. | TRBD2 | TRBV12-3/TRBV12-4 | ASSLTRRGDYEQY
TRBJ1-5 | . | TRBV12-3/TRBV12-4 | ASSSSDSSSNQPQH
TRBJ2-3 | TRBD2 | TRBV7-3 | ASSPLPGLTTDTQY
TRBJ2-5 | . | TRBV6-5 | ASSNYGLGLPETQY
TRBJ2-2 | . | TRBV12-3/TRBV12-4 | ASSLAPPGAGELF
TRBJ2-3 | TRBD1 | TRBV7-9 | ASSFRGRSTDMQY
TRBJ1-1 | . | TRBV7-9 | ASSEGTNTEAF
TRBJ2-3 | . | TRBV6-6 | ASSFLRQVRTDTQY
. | . | TRBV16 | ASSPTVGGGKYEQY
TRBJ1-3 | TRBD1 | TRBV29-1 | SVRGQGAGNTIY
TRBJ2-7 | TRBD2 | TRBV6-2/TRBV6-3 | ASSYSTGLAGVNPYEQY
TRBJ2-7 | . | TRBV6-5 | ASSHTYLYEQY
TRBJ1-4 | . | TRBV20-1 | SAREGATNEKLF
TRBJ1-1 | TRBD1 | TRBV3-1 | ASSQPGGGTEAF
TRBJ1-5 | . | TRBV6-5 | ASSYATVGAPQH
TRBJ1-2 | . | TRBV7-7 | ASGGVEYGYT
. | TRBD2 | TRBV20-1 | SARPGLAIDNEQF
TRBJ2-5 | . | TRBV27 | ASGVGGGESSETQY
TRBJ2-5 | . | TRBV7-9 | ASSYRHGETQY
TRBJ2-5 | . | TRBV20-1 | SARAQETQY
TRBJ2-5 | . | TRBV28 | ASSSIRETQY
TRBJ2-4 | . | TRBV29-1 | SVSVVPGTKGGNIQY
TRBJ2-1 | TRBD2 | TRBV29-1 | SVSGASYNEQF
TRBJ1-1 | TRBD1 | TRBV7-2 | ASSWTGGDMNTEAF
TRBJ1-4 | . | TRBV12-3/TRBV12-4 | ASSPPPGVEEKLF
TRBJ2-1 | TRBD2 | TRBV6-5 | ASSRGLAGHEQF
TRBJ2-2 | . | TRBV9 | ASSVLGPGELF